A selection of T cell receptor beta chains follows, all from one sample in a study of regulatory T cells in long-lasting Graves disease. TCRdb reanalysed the multiplex PCR reads using MiXCR and keeps one entry per CDR3 protein. In the table there are 520,000 or so distinct CDR3 sequences, approximately 12% of which are singletons. These data were also reused for a study on T cells in Graves' hyperthyroidism and ophthalmopathy.

The sequenced sample was peripheral blood mononuclear cells (PBMCs), obtained at new diagnosis, from a patient treated with antithyroid drugs. Every receptor here comes from a woman in her 30s with Graves disease. Both conserved end residues are part of each CDR3. Fields, in order: clone size, CDR3 length, V gene, D gene, J gene, CDR3 DNA, CDR3 protein. The D gene is left open where the match is weak. Clone size is shown for a subset of rows, as once, few, many or a class of expanded clone.

many,16,TRBV5-1,TRBD1,TRBJ1-5,TGCGCCAGCAGCCCCGGGACAGGGCCGTTGAATCAGCCCCAGCATTTT,CASSPGTGPLNQPQHF
many,16,TRBV12-3/TRBV12-4,TRBD1,TRBJ2-1,TGTGCCAGCAGTTTCAGGACAGGGGAGCCCTACAATGAGCAGTTCTTC,CASSFRTGEPYNEQFF
many,15,TRBV12-3/TRBV12-4,NA,TRBJ1-2,TGTGCCAGCAGTCAAGGGAGTCAGGGTAACTATGGCTACACCTTC,CASSQGSQGNYGYTF
few,16,TRBV6-2/TRBV6-3,NA,TRBJ1-1,TGTGCCAGCCACGGACATATCGTGAGCGTGAACACTGAAGCTTTCTTT,CASHGHIVSVNTEAFF
many,14,TRBV6-1,NA,TRBJ1-1,TGTGCCAGCAGTGATGGGGGTGAGTCCTCTGAAGCTTTCTTT,CASSDGGESSEAFF
NA,16,TRBV30,TRBD1,TRBJ1-1,TGTGCCTGGACCCCCCAGGGACAGGGTAGGAACACTGAAGCTTTCTTT,CAWTPQGQGRNTEAFF
many,14,TRBV28,NA,TRBJ1-2,TGTGCCGCGGGTGGGGGCGCCTCCGACTATGGCTACACCTTC,CAAGGGASDYGYTF
NA,13,TRBV6-1,NA,TRBJ2-7,TGTGCCAGCAGGTTCCAGGGGTGGCACGAGCGGTACTTC,CASRFQGWHERYF
many,14,TRBV28,NA,TRBJ2-6,TGTGCCAGCACTACAGGGAGTGGGGCCAACGTCCTGACTTTC,CASTTGSGANVLTF
many,17,TRBV19,TRBD2,TRBJ2-1,TGTGCCAGTTCGGATTGGGCGGGAGGACTCTCCTACAATGAGCAGTTCTTC,CASSDWAGGLSYNEQFF
many,14,TRBV2,NA,TRBJ2-2,TGTGCCAGCATCTTAGCCCCTAGAGTCGGGGAGCTGTTTTTT,CASILAPRVGELFF
few,16,TRBV20-1,NA,TRBJ2-7,TGCAGTGCTAGGGGCCAACCCCCTTGGCGGATCTACGAGCAGTACTTC,CSARGQPPWRIYEQYF
many,17,TRBV6-5,TRBD1,TRBJ1-1,TGTGCCAGCAGTTACTTTATCAGGGGGCGCAAGAAGACTGAAGCTTTCTTT,CASSYFIRGRKKTEAFF
many,14,TRBV20-1,NA,TRBJ2-3,TGCAGTGCTAGGATTGCAGGGGATCACGATACGCAGTATTTT,CSARIAGDHDTQYF
many,19,TRBV7-8,TRBD2,TRBJ2-7,TGTGCCAGCAGCTCTAGGCAGGCGGCTAGCGGCCGGTCAATCTACGAGCAGTACTTC,CASSSRQAASGRSIYEQYF
many,17,TRBV3-1,TRBD2,TRBJ2-1,TGTGCCAGCAGCCAAGAATTCGTAGCGGGGACTAACAATGAGCAGTTCTTC,CASSQEFVAGTNNEQFF
NA,12,TRBV20-1,NA,TRBJ1-1,TGCAGTGCTAACCGGCAGGGAACTGAAGCTTTCTTT,CSANRQGTEAFF
many,14,TRBV5-1,NA,TRBJ2-7,TGCGCCAGCAGCCTCGACTACTACTCCTACGAGCAGTACTTC,CASSLDYYSYEQYF
many,15,TRBV6-2/TRBV6-3,TRBD2,TRBJ2-3,TGTGCCAGCAGTTACTCGCCTAGCGGGACAGATACGCAGTATTTT,CASSYSPSGTDTQYF
many,14,TRBV20-1,TRBD1,TRBJ1-1,TGCAGTGCTAGACCATCAGACAGGGACACTGAAGCTTTCTTT,CSARPSDRDTEAFF
many,16,TRBV19,TRBD1,TRBJ1-5,TGTGCCAGTAGCATGAACAGGGGGCAAAGCGATCAGCCCCAGCATTTT,CASSMNRGQSDQPQHF
many,13,TRBV29-1,NA,TRBJ2-5,TGCAGCGTTGACAGGGGTGGGGAAGAGACCCAGTACTTC,CSVDRGGEETQYF
many,14,TRBV28,NA,TRBJ2-7,TGTGCCAGCAGGCCTTCTAGCATCTCCTACGAGCAGTACTTC,CASRPSSISYEQYF
few,12,TRBV7-9,NA,TRBJ1-6,TGTGCCATACGGATCGGGAATTCACCCCTCCACTTT,CAIRIGNSPLHF
many,17,TRBV5-1,NA,TRBJ1-1,TGCGCCAGCAGCGGGCGGCGGGGGCTCAATACGAACACTGAAGCTTTCTTT,CASSGRRGLNTNTEAFF
few,12,TRBV20-1,NA,TRBJ2-4,TGCAGTGCTAGTCCCACCCCCCACATTCAGTACTTC,CSASPTPHIQYF
NA,12,TRBV6-1,NA,TRBJ2-7,TGTGCCAGCCGAAACGACATCTACGAGCAGTACTTC,CASRNDIYEQYF
few,11,TRBV19,NA,TRBJ1-1,TGTGCCAGTAGTAGGGGAGGTTCAGCTTTCTTT,CASSRGGSAFF
many,19,TRBV28,NA,TRBJ2-4,TGTGCCAGCAGTTTACCCGCAAGGAAGTTCGGACTAGCCAAAAACATTCAGTACTTC,CASSLPARKFGLAKNIQYF
NA,13,TRBV5-4,NA,TRBJ2-1,TGTGCCAGCAGCTTTACCGGGAGTGATGAGCAGTTCTTC,CASSFTGSDEQFF
many,15,TRBV20-1,NA,TRBJ1-5,TGCAGTGCTTCACTCCACAGGCTCGGGAATCAGCCCCAGCATTTT,CSASLHRLGNQPQHF
many,12,TRBV12-3/TRBV12-4,NA,TRBJ2-3,TGTGCCAGCAGTTTTTTTCCAGATACGCAGTATTTT,CASSFFPDTQYF
many,16,TRBV7-2,NA,TRBJ2-2,TGTGCCAGCAGCTTAGCGTTCAGGGTGGGCACCGGGGAGCTGTTTTTT,CASSLAFRVGTGELFF
few,16,TRBV7-2,TRBD2,TRBJ2-6,TGTGCCAGCAGCTTTGGCGGGAGCTCTGGGGCCAACGTCCTGACTTTC,CASSFGGSSGANVLTF
many,15,TRBV19,NA,TRBJ1-5,TGTGCCAGTAGTATATCAGGGACGAGCAATCAGCCCCAGCATTTT,CASSISGTSNQPQHF
many,12,TRBV7-9,NA,TRBJ2-7,TGTGCCAGCAGCTTCGAAACAGCGGAGCAGTACTTC,CASSFETAEQYF